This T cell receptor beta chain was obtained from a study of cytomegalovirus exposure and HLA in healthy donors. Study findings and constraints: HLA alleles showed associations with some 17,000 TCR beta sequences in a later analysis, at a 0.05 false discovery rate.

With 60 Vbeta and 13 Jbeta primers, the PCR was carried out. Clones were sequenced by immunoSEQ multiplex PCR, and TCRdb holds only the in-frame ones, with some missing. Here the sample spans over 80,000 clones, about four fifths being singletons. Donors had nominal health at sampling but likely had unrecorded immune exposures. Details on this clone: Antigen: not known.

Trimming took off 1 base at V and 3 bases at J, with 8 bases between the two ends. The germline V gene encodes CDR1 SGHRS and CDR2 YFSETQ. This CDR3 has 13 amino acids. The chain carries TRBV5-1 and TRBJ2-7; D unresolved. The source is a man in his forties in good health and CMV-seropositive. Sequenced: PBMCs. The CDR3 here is CASSLNTNYEQYF. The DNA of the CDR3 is TGCGCCAGCAGCTTGAACACTAACTACGAGCAGTACTTC. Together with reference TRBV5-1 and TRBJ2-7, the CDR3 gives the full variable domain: KAGVTQTPRYLIKTRGQQVTLSCSPISGHRSVSWYQQTPGQGLQFLFEYFSETQRNKGNFPGRFSGRQFSNSRSEMNVSTLELGDSALYLCASSLNTNYEQYFGPGTRLTVT.